This TCR beta chain emerged from a study of shared clonotypes between healthy human individuals. Overall study findings and caveats: A reduction in generation probabilities was seen for non-shared clonotypes relative to those shared by all four donors.

Germline lookup yields CDR1 SGDLS and CDR2 YYNGEE. The CDR3 has 20 amino acids. V lost 6 bases and J lost 6; bases outside the gene matches: 18. CD45RO-negative cells were positively selected for CCR7, leaving out terminally differentiated effector memory CD45RA+ cells. A remark on this clone: The antigen is not known.

Per the original methods: Owing to the provision of junction-only sequences devoid of quality scores by immunoSEQ, filtering differed. Clones were read by immunoSEQ multiplex PCR, and TCRdb kept only the in-frame ones, dropping some. The V and J calls and clone size come from that table; D and trimming were worked out from the DNA. Of more than 2 million clones listed, just under 95% were seen once; the top ten hold approximately 1.7%. This clonotype originated in a man aged 18 to 29 in good health. Some clones in this sample may be carry-over from other donors' samples. The sample comprised naive CD8+ T cells from PBMCs. The chain employs TRBV9 and TRBJ2-1; TRBD2 matches at 16 bases. CDR3 nucleotide sequence: TGTGCCAGCACCTTAACCCCAATGGGGACTAGCGGGAGGGCTTTCAATGAGCAGTTCTTC. This translates into CASTLTPMGTSGRAFNEQFF.